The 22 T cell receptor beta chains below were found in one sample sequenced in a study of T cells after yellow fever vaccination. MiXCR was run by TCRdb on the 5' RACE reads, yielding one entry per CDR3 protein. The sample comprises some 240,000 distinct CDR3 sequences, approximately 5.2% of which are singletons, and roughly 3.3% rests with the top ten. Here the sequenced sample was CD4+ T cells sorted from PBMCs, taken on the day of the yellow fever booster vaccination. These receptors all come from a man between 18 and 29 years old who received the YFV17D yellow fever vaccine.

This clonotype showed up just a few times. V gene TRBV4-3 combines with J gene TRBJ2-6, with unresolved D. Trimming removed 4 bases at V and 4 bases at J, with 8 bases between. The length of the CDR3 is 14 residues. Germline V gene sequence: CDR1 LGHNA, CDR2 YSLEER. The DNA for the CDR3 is TGCGCCAGCAGCCGCGCCCTCGGGGCCAACGTCCTGACTTTC. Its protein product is CASSRALGANVLTF.

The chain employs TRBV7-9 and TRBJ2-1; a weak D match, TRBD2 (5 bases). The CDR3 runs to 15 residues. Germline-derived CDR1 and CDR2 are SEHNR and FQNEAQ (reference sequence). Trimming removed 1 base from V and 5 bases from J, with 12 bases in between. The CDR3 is CASSLVLGSNNEQFF. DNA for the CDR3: TGTGCCAGCAGCTTAGTACTGGGGAGTAACAATGAGCAGTTCTTC.

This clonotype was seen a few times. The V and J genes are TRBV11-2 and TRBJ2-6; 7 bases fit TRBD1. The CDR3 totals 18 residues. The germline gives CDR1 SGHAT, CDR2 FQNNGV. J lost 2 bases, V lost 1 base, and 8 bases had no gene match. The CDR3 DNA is TGTGCCAGCAGCTTAGGGCGACAGGGACCCCCTGGGGCCAACGTCCTGACTTTC. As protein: CASSLGRQGPPGANVLTF. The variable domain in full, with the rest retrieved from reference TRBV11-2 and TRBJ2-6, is EAGVAQSPRYKIIEKRQSVAFWCNPISGHATLYWYQQILGQGPKLLIQFQNNGVVDDSQLPKDRFSAERLKGVDSTLKIQPAKLEDSAVYLCASSLGRQGPPGANVLTFGAGSRLTVL.

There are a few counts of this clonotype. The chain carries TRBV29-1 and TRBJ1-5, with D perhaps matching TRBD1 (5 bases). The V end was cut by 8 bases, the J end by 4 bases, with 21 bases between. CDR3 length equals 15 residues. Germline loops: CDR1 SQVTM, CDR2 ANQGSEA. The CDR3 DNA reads TGCAGCCCCCCTCGGGGCAGGGCACGTAATCAGCCCCAGCATTTT. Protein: CSPPRGRARNQPQHF.

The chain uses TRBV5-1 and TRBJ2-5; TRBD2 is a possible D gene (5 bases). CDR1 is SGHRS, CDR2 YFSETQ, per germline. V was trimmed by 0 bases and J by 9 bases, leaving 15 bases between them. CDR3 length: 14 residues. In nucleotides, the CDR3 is TGCGCCAGCAGCTTGGATGCCGGAGGATCTGCCCAGTACTTC. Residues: CASSLDAGGSAQYF. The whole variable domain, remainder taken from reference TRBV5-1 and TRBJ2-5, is KAGVTQTPRYLIKTRGQQVTLSCSPISGHRSVSWYQQTPGQGLQFLFEYFSETQRNKGNFPGRFSGRQFSNSRSEMNVSTLELGDSALYLCASSLDAGGSAQYFGPGTRLLVL.

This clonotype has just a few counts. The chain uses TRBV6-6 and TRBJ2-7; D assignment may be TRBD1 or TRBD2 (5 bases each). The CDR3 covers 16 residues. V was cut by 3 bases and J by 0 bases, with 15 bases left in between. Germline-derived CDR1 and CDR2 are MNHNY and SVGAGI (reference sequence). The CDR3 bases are TGTGCCAGCAGTTATTGGGGTGGGGGAAGCTCCTACGAGCAGTACTTC. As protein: CASSYWGGGSSYEQYF.

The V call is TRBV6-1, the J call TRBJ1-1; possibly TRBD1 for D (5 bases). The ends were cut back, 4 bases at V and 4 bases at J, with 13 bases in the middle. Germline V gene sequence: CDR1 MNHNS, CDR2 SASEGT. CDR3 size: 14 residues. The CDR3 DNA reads TGTGCCAGCAGTGTGGCCCGGGGGTTCACTGAAGCTTTCTTT. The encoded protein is CASSVARGFTEAFF.

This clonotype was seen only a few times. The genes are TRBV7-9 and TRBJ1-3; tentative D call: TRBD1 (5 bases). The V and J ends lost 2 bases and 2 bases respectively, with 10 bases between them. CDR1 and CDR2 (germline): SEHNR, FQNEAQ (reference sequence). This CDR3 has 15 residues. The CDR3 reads CASSLRDRTGNTIYF. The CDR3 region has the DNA TGTGCCAGCAGCTTACGAGACAGAACTGGAAACACCATATATTTT.

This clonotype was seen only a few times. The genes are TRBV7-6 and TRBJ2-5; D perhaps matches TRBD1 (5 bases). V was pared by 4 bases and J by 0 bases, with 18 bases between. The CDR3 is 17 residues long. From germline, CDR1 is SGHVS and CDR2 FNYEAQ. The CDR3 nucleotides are TGTGCCAGCAGCTCCCCCAGAGTATACAGGAACCAAGAGACCCAGTACTTC. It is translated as CASSSPRVYRNQETQYF.

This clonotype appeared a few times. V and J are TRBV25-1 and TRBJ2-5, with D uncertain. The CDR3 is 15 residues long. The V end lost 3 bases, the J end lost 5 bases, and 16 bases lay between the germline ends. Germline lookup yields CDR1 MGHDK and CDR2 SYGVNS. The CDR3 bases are TGTGCCAGCAGTGATCCCTTCGATGGCCGGGAGACCCAGTACTTC. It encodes CASSDPFDGRETQYF.

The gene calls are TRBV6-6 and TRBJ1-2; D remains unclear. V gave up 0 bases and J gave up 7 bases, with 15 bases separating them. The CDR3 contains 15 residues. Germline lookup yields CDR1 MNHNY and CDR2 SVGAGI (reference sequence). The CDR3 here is CASSYSQSTGGGYTF. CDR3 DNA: TGTGCCAGCAGTTACTCGCAAAGCACCGGTGGTGGCTACACCTTC.

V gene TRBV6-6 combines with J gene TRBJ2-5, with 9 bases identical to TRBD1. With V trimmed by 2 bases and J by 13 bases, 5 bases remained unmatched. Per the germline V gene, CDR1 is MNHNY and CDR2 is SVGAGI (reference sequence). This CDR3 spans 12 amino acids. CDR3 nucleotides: TGTGCCAGCAGTTACCGGGACAGGGATCTGTACTTC. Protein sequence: CASSYRDRDLYF.

The CDR3 nucleotides are TGTGCCAGCAGTTTACCCCTACAGGGGTATAGCAATCAGCCCCAGCATTTT. Residues: CASSLPLQGYSNQPQHF. The chain has TRBV28 and TRBJ1-5; 7 bases are shared with TRBD1. The CDR3 loop spans 17 amino acids. Germline V gives CDR1 MDHEN, CDR2 SYDVKM. Germline trimming cut 2 bases from V and 0 bases from J; bases unmatched to any gene: 7.

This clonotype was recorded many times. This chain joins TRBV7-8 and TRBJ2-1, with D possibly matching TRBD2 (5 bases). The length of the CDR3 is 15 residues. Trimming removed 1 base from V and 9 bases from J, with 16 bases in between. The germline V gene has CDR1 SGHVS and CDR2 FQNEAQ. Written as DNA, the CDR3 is TGTGCCAGCAGCTTAGTTGGCGGGTGGATGGCTGAGCAGTTCTTC. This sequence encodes CASSLVGGWMAEQFF.

The CDR3 nucleotides are TGTGCCAGCAGCTTTTACAGGCTTACTAGCAATCAGCCCCAGCATTTT. The encoded protein is CASSFYRLTSNQPQHF. This chain joins TRBV7-2 and TRBJ1-5; possible D gene TRBD1, 5 bases. Per germline, CDR1 SGHTA and CDR2 FQGNSA. V was pared by 3 bases and J by 0 bases, with 12 bases between. The CDR3 has 16 amino acids. The full variable domain, its missing parts supplied by reference TRBV7-2 and TRBJ1-5, is GAGVSQSPSNKVTEKGKDVELRCDPISGHTALYWYRQSLGQGLEFLIYFQGNSAPDKSGLPSDRFSAERTGGSVSTLTIQRTQQEDSAVYLCASSFYRLTSNQPQHFGDGTRLSIL.

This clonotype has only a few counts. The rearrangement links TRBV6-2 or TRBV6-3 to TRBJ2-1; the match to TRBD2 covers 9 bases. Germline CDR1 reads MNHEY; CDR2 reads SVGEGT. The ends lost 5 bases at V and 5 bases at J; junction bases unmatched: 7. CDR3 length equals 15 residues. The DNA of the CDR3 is TGTGCCAGCAGTAGACCGGGACTAGCAAACAATGAGCAGTTCTTC. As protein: CASSRPGLANNEQFF.

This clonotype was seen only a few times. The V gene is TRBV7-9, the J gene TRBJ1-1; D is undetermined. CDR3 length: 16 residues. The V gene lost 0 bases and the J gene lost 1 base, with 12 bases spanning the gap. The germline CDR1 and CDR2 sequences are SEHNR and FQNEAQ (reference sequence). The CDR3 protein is CASSLAGYTKNTEAFF. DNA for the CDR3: TGTGCCAGCAGCTTAGCGGGTTACACTAAGAACACTGAAGCTTTCTTT.

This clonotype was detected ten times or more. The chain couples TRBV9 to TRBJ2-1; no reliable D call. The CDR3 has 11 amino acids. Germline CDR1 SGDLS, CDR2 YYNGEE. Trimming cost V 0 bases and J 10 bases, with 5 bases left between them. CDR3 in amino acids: CASSVAYEQFF. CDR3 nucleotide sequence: TGTGCCAGCAGCGTAGCTTACGAGCAGTTCTTC.

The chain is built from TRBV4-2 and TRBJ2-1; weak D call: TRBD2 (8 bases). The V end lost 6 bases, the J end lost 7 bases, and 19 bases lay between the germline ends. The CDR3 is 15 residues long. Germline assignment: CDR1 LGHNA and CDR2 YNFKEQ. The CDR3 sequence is CASSQGGLVPNEQFF. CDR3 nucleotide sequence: TGTGCCAGCAGTCAGGGGGGACTAGTGCCAAATGAGCAGTTCTTC.

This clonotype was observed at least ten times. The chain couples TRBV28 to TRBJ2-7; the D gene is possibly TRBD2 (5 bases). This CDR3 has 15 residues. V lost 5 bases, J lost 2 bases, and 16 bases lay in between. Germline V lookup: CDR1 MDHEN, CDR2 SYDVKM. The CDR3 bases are TGTGCCAGCAGTCCCCGTGGGAGAGGGACCTACGAGCAGTACGTC. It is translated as CASSPRGRGTYEQYV.

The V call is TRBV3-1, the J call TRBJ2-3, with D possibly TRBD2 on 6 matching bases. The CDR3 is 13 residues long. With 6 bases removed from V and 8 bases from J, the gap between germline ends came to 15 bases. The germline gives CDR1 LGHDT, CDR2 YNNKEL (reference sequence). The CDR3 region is CASRVSGTSTQYF. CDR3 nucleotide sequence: TGTGCCAGCAGAGTTAGCGGCACCAGTACGCAGTATTTT.

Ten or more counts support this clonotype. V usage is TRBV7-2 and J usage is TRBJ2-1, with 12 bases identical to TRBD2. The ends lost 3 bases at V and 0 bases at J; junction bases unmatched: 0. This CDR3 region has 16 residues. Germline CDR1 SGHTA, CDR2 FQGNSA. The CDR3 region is CASSLTSGGSYNEQFF. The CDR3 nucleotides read TGTGCCAGCAGCTTGACTAGCGGGGGCTCCTACAATGAGCAGTTCTTC.